These 15 T cell receptor beta chains share one sample of origin, sequenced in a study of blood T cell repertoires in COVID-19. The data were produced by immunoSEQ multiplex PCR, yet TCRdb's version contains in-frame clones alone and is incomplete. The table shows 200,000 or so clones, with roughly 80% occurring only once. Source material: peripheral blood. The receptors stem from a man aged 55 to 70 with active or convalescent COVID-19.

V gene TRBV7-9 combines with J gene TRBJ1-4; 9 nucleotides agree with TRBD1. The CDR3 runs to 18 residues. Germline V gene data show CDR1 as SEHNR and CDR2 as FQNEAQ (reference sequence). The trim removed 2 bases at V and 2 bases at J, leaving 9 bases unmatched. Here the CDR3 DNA reads TGTGCCAGCAGCTTAAGGACAGGGGCTTCCGGCACTAATGAAAAACTGTTTTTT. Translated: CASSLRTGASGTNEKLFF. The variable domain in full, with the rest retrieved from reference TRBV7-9 and TRBJ1-4, is DTGVSQNPRHKITKRGQNVTFRCDPISEHNRLYWYRQTLGQGPEFLTYFQNEAQLEKSRLLSDRFSAERPKGSFSTLEIQRTEQGDSAMYLCASSLRTGASGTNEKLFFGSGTQLSVL.

The gene calls are TRBV6-5 and TRBJ2-7; 12 positions match TRBD1. Losses at the gene ends were 0 bases for V and 7 bases for J; bases not matched to a gene: 4. Germline V gene lookup returns CDR1 MNHEY and CDR2 SVGAGI. This CDR3 contains 15 residues. The DNA of the CDR3 is TGTGCCAGCAGTTACTCGGGACAGGGGGCGCGTGAGCAGTACTTC. Translating gives CASSYSGQGAREQYF.

This chain links TRBV9 with TRBJ2-6; 8 nucleotides line up with TRBD2. The V gene's germline CDR1 is SGDLS and CDR2 YYNGEE. V was pared by 3 bases and J by 3 bases, with 8 bases of the junction left unmatched. CDR3 length: 17 amino acids. CDR3 region: CASSETTGGSGANVLTF. In DNA, the CDR3 is TGTGCCAGCAGCGAAACGACGGGAGGGAGTGGGGCCAACGTCCTGACTTTC. Together with reference TRBV9 and TRBJ2-6, the CDR3 gives the full variable domain: DSGVTQTPKHLITATGQRVTLRCSPRSGDLSVYWYQQSLDQGLQFLIQYYNGEERAKGNILERFSAQQFPDLHSELNLSSLELGDSALYFCASSETTGGSGANVLTFGAGSRLTVL.

J is TRBJ2-7 and V is TRBV29-1; D possibly corresponds to TRBD1 (6 bases). Germline V gene sequence: CDR1 SQVTM, CDR2 ANQGSEA. V lost 1 base to trimming and J lost 1 base, with 14 bases between them. The CDR3 length is 15 residues. CDR3 sequence: CSVEVPGTPSYEQYF. The CDR3, as DNA: TGCAGCGTTGAAGTCCCAGGGACACCATCCTACGAGCAGTACTTC.

The rearrangement joins TRBV10-3 to TRBJ1-5, with a weak D call TRBD1 (5 bases). The germline CDR1 and CDR2 sequences are ENHRY and SYGVKD. V lost 3 bases and J 4 bases, leaving 10 bases between the germline ends. This CDR3 spans 14 amino acids. CDR3 coding DNA: TGTGCCATCAGTGACGGCCAGGGTAATCAGCCCCAGCATTTT. It codes for CAISDGQGNQPQHF.

The chain combines TRBV7-2 with TRBJ2-3; tentative D call: TRBD2 (7 bases). The germline V and J ends were trimmed by 5 bases and 5 bases, with 20 bases remaining between them. The CDR3 is made up of 16 amino acids. Looked up from germline, CDR1 is SGHTA and CDR2 is FQGNSA. CDR3 bases: TGTGCCAGCAGCCCCTCCGGGACACCGGGAGGAGATACGCAGTATTTT. Amino acids: CASSPSGTPGGDTQYF.

The V gene is TRBV20-1, the J gene TRBJ1-5; D unresolved. This CDR3 has 16 amino acids. CDR1 DFQATT and CDR2 SNEGSKA come from the germline V gene (reference sequence). The V and J ends lost 3 bases and 0 bases respectively, with 15 bases between them. The CDR3 sequence: CSASLLGRGSNQPQHF. DNA of the CDR3: TGCAGTGCTAGTCTCCTCGGTAGAGGTAGCAATCAGCCCCAGCATTTT.

This clone was found a few times. J is TRBJ1-1 and V is TRBV27; a possible D gene is TRBD1 (6 bases). Germline-derived CDR1 and CDR2 are MNHEY and SMNVEV (reference sequence). The CDR3 contains 12 residues. The V and J ends lost 4 bases and 6 bases respectively, with 9 bases between them. CDR3 loop: CASSSRGSEAFF. In DNA form, the CDR3 reads TGTGCCAGCAGTTCCAGGGGTTCTGAAGCTTTCTTT.

This clone showed up just a few times. The J gene is TRBJ1-5, the V gene TRBV19; 10 bases align to TRBD1. This CDR3 comprises 15 residues. The trim removed 5 bases at V and 4 bases at J, leaving 5 bases unmatched. Germline values: CDR1 LNHDA, CDR2 SQIVND (reference sequence). The DNA for the CDR3 is TGTGCCAGTAGTTCCGGACAGGGGGAAAATCAGCCCCAGCATTTT. This encodes CASSSGQGENQPQHF.

The V and J genes are TRBV19 and TRBJ2-5, with 9 bases aligning to TRBD2. Looked up from germline, CDR1 is LNHDA and CDR2 is SQIVND (reference sequence). The CDR3 spans 14 residues. V shed 4 bases, J shed 1 base, and the junction held 1 base outside the gene matches. The CDR3 protein is CASSTTSGQETQYF. The CDR3 DNA sequence: TGTGCCAGTAGTACGACTAGCGGCCAAGAGACCCAGTACTTC. The full variable domain, with the rest looked up from reference TRBV19 and TRBJ2-5, is DGGITQSPKYLFRKEGQNVTLSCEQNLNHDAMYWYRQDPGQGLRLIYYSQIVNDFQKGDIAEGYSVSREKKESFPLTVTSAQKNPTAFYLCASSTTSGQETQYFGPGTRLLVL.

This clone was observed a single time. The rearrangement links TRBV9 to TRBJ1-4; 8 bases agree with TRBD1. The germline gives CDR1 SGDLS, CDR2 YYNGEE. Trimming cost V 4 bases and J 2 bases; bases outside gene matches: 1. This CDR3 contains 14 residues. CDR3 amino acids: CASSRQGTNEKLFF. CDR3 DNA: TGTGCCAGCAGCAGACAGGGGACTAATGAAAAACTGTTTTTT.

The V gene is TRBV2, the J gene TRBJ2-3; tentatively, D is TRBD1 (6 bases). CDR1 and CDR2 from the germline V gene are SNHLY and FYNNEI. This CDR3 spans 15 amino acids. The V gene lost 3 bases and the J gene lost 1 base, with 11 bases spanning the gap. The CDR3 sequence: CASSDGGRGTDTQYF. In DNA form, the CDR3 reads TGTGCCAGCAGTGATGGGGGCAGGGGCACAGATACGCAGTATTTT.

The V and J genes are TRBV6-5 and TRBJ1-5; no clear D gene. Looked up from germline, CDR1 is MNHEY and CDR2 is SVGAGI. CDR3 size: 15 residues. V lost 6 bases and J 6 bases, leaving 18 bases between the germline ends. The CDR3 DNA reads TGTGCCAGCAGCAATTATAGGGAGCCGAGTCAGCCCCAGCATTTT. Translation gives CASSNYREPSQPQHF.

This clone was detected once. The chain employs TRBV5-6 and TRBJ1-2, with TRBD1 matching over 8 bases. The CDR3 covers 14 residues. Losses at the gene ends were 3 bases for V and 0 bases for J; bases not matched to a gene: 1. CDR1 SGHDT and CDR2 YYEEEE come from the germline V gene. The CDR3 spells CASSWTGPNYGYTF. CDR3 nucleotide sequence: TGTGCCAGCAGCTGGACAGGGCCTAACTATGGCTACACCTTC.

The CDR3 DNA is TGTGCCAGCAGCTCCGGAGGCGGGTATGGCTACACCTTC. It yields the protein CASSSGGGYGYTF. This sequence joins TRBV7-3 and TRBJ1-2; D unresolved. The CDR3 sequence is 13 residues long. Per germline, CDR1 SGHTA and CDR2 FQGTGA. V gave up 4 bases and J gave up 5 bases, with 11 bases separating them.